This T cell receptor (beta chain) was sequenced in a study of blood T cell repertoires in COVID-19. CDR3 length: 13 amino acids. The sample holds one count of this clone. Only in-frame clones appear in the TCRdb table, and some are missing; sequencing was by immunoSEQ multiplex PCR. The sample lists 35,000 to 40,000 clones, roughly 80% seen once, with approximately 30% in the top ten. The V call is TRBV21-1, the J call TRBJ2-7; the table gives TRBD1 as D, unverified against the DNA. TRBV21-1 is labeled a pseudogene. The receptor comes from an older man with active or convalescent COVID-19. The sample comprised peripheral blood. CDR3 sequence reads: CASSKAYRDEQYF. Here the CDR3 DNA reads TGTGCCAGCAGCAAAGCGTACAGGGACGAGCAGTACTTC.